Following are 9 T cell receptor beta chains from one sample sequenced in a study of T-cell memory formation after mild COVID-19. TCRdb reanalysed the 5' RACE reads using MiXCR and keeps one entry per CDR3 protein. The sample lists fewer than 350,000 distinct CDR3 sequences, approximately 15% occurring once. The sequenced sample consisted of PBMCs or a T cell subset sorted from them (not recorded which). The source is a man between 18 and 29 years old who had mild COVID-19 (a few samples of this study predate the infection). Cell type and time point are not known.

The chain combines TRBV6-5 with TRBJ2-7; no clear D gene. This CDR3 is 15 amino acids long. Trimming pared 5 bases from V and 3 bases from J, leaving 17 bases between. The V gene's germline CDR1 is MNHEY and CDR2 SVGAGI. This CDR3 is CASSPESGRFYEQYV. For the CDR3, the DNA is TGTGCCAGCAGTCCCGAGTCGGGCCGCTTCTACGAGCAGTACGTC.

V is TRBV4-3 and J is TRBJ1-1; D might be TRBD1 (6 bases). The germline V gene encodes CDR1 LGHNA and CDR2 YSLEER. The V end was cut by 5 bases, the J end by 4 bases, with 11 bases between. CDR3 length: 13 residues. CDR3 coding DNA: TGCGCCAGCAGCAAAACAGGGATCACTGAAGCTTTCTTT. It yields the protein CASSKTGITEAFF.

This chain uses TRBV25-1 with TRBJ1-2; 9 bases are shared with TRBD1. Germline V gives CDR1 MGHDK, CDR2 SYGVNS. V dropped 4 bases and J dropped 5; count of bases not matched to a gene: 17. The CDR3 is 18 residues long. CDR3 in DNA: TGTGCCAGCAGTGTTACGGGACAGGGATTAGAGGAGGGGTATGGCTACACCTTC. It translates to CASSVTGQGLEEGYGYTF.

This chain's CDR3 is CASSLLGLIDGQETQYF. The CDR3 DNA is TGTGCCAGCAGCTTACTAGGCCTCATAGACGGTCAAGAGACCCAGTACTTC. The V call is TRBV7-9, the J call TRBJ2-5, with no clear D. This CDR3 has 17 residues. V shed 2 bases and J shed 2 bases, with 18 bases lying between them. Germline-derived CDR1 and CDR2 are SEHNR and FQNEAQ (reference sequence).

This clonotype was observed at least ten times. The V gene is TRBV5-6, the J gene TRBJ2-5; D tentatively reads TRBD1 or TRBD2 (5 bases each). Germline V lookup: CDR1 SGHDT, CDR2 YYEEEE. The V end lost 4 bases, the J end lost 4 bases, and 8 bases lay between the germline ends. The CDR3 covers 12 residues. The CDR3 is CASSTGAETQYF. The CDR3 coding sequence is TGTGCCAGCAGCACCGGGGCAGAGACCCAGTACTTC.

The chain couples TRBV5-1 to TRBJ2-1; a possible D gene is TRBD2 (6 bases). The CDR3 runs to 15 residues. Trimming removed 3 bases from V and 6 bases from J, with 16 bases in between. Germline assignment: CDR1 SGHRS and CDR2 YFSETQ. The CDR3 coding sequence is TGCGCCAGCAGCTCCATAGCGGCCACGGGCAATGAGCAGTTCTTC. Translated: CASSSIAATGNEQFF.

The CDR3 coding sequence is TGTGCCAGCAGATCGGGACAGGGGGGCGAGCAGTACGTC. As protein: CASRSGQGGEQYV. This sequence joins TRBV12-3 or TRBV12-4 and TRBJ2-7; 11 bases are shared with TRBD1. The V and J ends lost 6 bases and 6 bases, in that order; junction bases with no gene match: 4. The CDR3 consists of 13 residues.

CDR3 loop: CASSIDGENTEAFF. CDR3 in DNA: TGTGCCAGCAGTATAGACGGCGAGAACACTGAAGCTTTCTTT. The chain has TRBV7-3 and TRBJ1-1, with unresolved D. The CDR3 runs to 14 residues. Germline V gene lookup returns CDR1 SGHTA and CDR2 FQGTGA. Between the trimmed V and J ends, which lost 6 bases and 1 base, there was a span of 12 bases.

The chain carries TRBV6-5 and TRBJ1-1; maybe TRBD1 (6 bases). The germline V gene has CDR1 MNHEY and CDR2 SVGAGI. CDR3 length equals 13 residues. V lost 5 bases and J lost 3, with 10 bases in between. CDR3 region: CASSRAGDTEAFF. DNA for the CDR3: TGTGCCAGCAGTAGGGCAGGGGACACTGAAGCTTTCTTT.